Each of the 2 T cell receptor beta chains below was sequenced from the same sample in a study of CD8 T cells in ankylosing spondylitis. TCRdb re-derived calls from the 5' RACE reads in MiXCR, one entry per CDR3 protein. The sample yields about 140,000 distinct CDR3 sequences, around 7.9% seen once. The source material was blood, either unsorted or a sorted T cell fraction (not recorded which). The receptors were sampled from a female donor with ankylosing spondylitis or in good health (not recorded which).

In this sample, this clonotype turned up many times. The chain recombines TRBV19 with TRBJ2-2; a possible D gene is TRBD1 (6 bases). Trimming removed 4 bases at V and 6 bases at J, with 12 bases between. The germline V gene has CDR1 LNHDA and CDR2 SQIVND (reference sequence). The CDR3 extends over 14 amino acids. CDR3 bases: TGTGCCAGTAGTACAGGACAGTCGGCCGGGGAGCTGTTTTTT. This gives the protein CASSTGQSAGELFF.

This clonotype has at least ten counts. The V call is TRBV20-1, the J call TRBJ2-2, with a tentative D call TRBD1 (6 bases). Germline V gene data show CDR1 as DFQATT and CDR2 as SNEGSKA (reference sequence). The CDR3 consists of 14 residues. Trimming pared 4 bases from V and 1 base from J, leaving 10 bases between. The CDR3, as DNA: TGCAGTGCTATCCAGGACAGGAACACCGGGGAGCTGTTTTTT. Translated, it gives CSAIQDRNTGELFF.